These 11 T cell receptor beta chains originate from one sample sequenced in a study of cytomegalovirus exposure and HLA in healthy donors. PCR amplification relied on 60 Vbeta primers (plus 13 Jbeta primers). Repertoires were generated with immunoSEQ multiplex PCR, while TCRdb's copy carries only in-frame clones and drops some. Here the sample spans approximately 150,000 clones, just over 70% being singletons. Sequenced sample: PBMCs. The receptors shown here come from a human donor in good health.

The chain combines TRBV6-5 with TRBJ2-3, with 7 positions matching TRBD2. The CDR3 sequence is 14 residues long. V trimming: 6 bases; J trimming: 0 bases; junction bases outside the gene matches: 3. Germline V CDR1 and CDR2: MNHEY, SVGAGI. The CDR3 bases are TGTGCCAGCAGCCCGGGGGGTAGCACAGATACGCAGTATTTT. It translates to CASSPGGSTDTQYF.

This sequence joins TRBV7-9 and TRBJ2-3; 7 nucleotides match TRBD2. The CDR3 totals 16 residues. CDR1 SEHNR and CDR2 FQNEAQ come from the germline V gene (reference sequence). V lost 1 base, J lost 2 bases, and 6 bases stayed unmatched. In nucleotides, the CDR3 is TGTGCCAGCAGCTTAGTGTCTAGCGGCACCACAGATACGCAGTATTTT. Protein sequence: CASSLVSSGTTDTQYF.

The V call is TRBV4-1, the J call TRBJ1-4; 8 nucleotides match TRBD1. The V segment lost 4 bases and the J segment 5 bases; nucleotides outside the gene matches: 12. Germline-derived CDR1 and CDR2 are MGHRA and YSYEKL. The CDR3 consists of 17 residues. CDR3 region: CASSRGSGQAGNEKLFF. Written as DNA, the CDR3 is TGCGCCAGCAGCCGAGGATCGGGACAGGCGGGGAATGAAAAACTGTTTTTT.

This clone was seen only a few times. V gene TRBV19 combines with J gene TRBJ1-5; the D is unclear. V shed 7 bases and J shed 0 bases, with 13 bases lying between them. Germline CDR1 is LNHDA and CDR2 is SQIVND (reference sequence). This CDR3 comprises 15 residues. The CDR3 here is CASIPQPYSNQPQHF. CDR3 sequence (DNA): TGTGCCAGTATCCCACAGCCCTATAGCAATCAGCCCCAGCATTTT.

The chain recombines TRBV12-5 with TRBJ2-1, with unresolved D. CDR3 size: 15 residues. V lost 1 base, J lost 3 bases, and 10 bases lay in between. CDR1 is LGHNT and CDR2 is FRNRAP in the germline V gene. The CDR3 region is CASGLGQVGYNEQFF. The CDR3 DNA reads TGTGCTAGTGGTTTGGGGCAGGTAGGCTACAATGAGCAGTTCTTC.

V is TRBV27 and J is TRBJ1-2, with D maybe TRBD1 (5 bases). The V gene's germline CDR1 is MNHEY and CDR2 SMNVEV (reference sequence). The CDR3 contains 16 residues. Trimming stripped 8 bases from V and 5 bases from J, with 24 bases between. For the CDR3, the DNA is TGTGCCAGCCTAGGCCGGGACTATCCAGGAGTATATGGCTACACCTTC. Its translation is CASLGRDYPGVYGYTF.

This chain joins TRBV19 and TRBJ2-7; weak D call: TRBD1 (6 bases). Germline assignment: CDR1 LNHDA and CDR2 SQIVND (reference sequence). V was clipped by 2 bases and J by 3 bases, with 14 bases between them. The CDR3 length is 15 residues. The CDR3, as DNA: TGTGCCAGTAGTATATTGGCAGGGGTGGACTACGAGCAGTACTTC. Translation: CASSILAGVDYEQYF.

DNA of the CDR3: TGTGCCAGCGGAGAATACGGGGGGGACACAAAAGAGACCCAGTACTTC. As protein: CASGEYGGDTKETQYF. The rearrangement joins TRBV7-8 to TRBJ2-5; TRBD2 matches 8 bases. Germline-derived CDR1 and CDR2 are SGHVS and FQNEAQ. The CDR3 has 16 amino acids. Losses at the gene ends were 8 bases for V and 3 bases for J; bases not matched to a gene: 14.

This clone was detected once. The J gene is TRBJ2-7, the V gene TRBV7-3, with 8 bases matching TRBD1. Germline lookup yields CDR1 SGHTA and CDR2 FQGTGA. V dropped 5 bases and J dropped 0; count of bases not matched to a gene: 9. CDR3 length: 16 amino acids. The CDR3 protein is CASSLGQGPLSYEQYF. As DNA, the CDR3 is TGTGCCAGCAGCCTCGGACAGGGCCCCCTCTCCTACGAGCAGTACTTC.

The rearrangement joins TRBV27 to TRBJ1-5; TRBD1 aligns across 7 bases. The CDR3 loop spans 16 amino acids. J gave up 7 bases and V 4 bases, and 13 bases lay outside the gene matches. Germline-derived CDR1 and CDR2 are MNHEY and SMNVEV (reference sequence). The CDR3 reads CASSSTPDRAEQPQHF. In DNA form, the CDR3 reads TGTGCCAGCAGTTCGACACCAGACAGGGCGGAACAGCCCCAGCATTTT.

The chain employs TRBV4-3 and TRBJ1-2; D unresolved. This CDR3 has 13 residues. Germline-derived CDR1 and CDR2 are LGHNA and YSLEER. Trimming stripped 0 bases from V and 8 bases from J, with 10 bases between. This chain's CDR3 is CASSQDPGTGYTF. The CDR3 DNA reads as TGCGCCAGCAGCCAAGACCCAGGCACCGGCTACACCTTC.